The next 14 T cell receptor beta chains were all read from a single sample in a study of T cell responses to AZD1222 COVID-19 vaccine. Sequencing used immunoSEQ multiplex PCR; TCRdb keeps in-frame clones, though not all of them. The sample shows under 200,000 clones, 90% of them seen only once. The sample was peripheral blood, taken on day 0 of AZD1222 vaccination. The receptors come from an adult in good health.

This sequence joins TRBV5-4 and TRBJ1-2; tentative D call: TRBD1 (5 bases). This CDR3 is 16 amino acids long. The germline gives CDR1 SGHNT, CDR2 YYREEE (reference sequence). Trimming removed 5 bases at V and 4 bases at J, with 21 bases between. The CDR3 reads CASRLLQGGQSYGYTF. As DNA, the CDR3 is TGTGCCAGCAGACTCCTTCAGGGCGGTCAAAGCTATGGCTACACCTTC. The full variable domain, its missing parts supplied by reference TRBV5-4 and TRBJ1-2, is ETGVTQSPTHLIKTRGQQVTLRCSSQSGHNTVSWYQQALGQGPQFIFQYYREEENGRGNFPPRFSGLQFPNYSSELNVNALELDDSALYLCASRLLQGGQSYGYTFGSGTRLTVV.

The chain carries TRBV6-2 or TRBV6-3 and TRBJ2-5; no reliable D call. This CDR3 has 12 residues. CDR1 MNHEY and CDR2 SVGEGT come from the germline V gene. The ends were cut back, 0 bases at V and 6 bases at J, with 5 bases in the middle. The CDR3 protein is CASSYSTQTQYF. The CDR3 nucleotides are TGTGCCAGCAGTTACTCGACCCAGACCCAGTACTTC.

The chain recombines TRBV5-1 with TRBJ2-1, with 7 bases identical to TRBD1. V dropped 0 bases and J dropped 2; count of bases not matched to a gene: 5. Germline V gene lookup returns CDR1 SGHRS and CDR2 YFSETQ. The CDR3 runs to 16 residues. The CDR3 is CASSLAGDSTYNEQFF. In nucleotides, the CDR3 is TGCGCCAGCAGCTTGGCCGGGGACAGCACCTACAATGAGCAGTTCTTC.

The chain is built from TRBV7-2 and TRBJ2-2; TRBD1 agrees at 10 bases. The CDR3 is 18 residues long. With V trimmed by 3 bases and J by 1 base, 8 bases remained unmatched. CDR1 and CDR2 (germline): SGHTA, FQGNSA. The CDR3 DNA reads TGTGCCAGCAGCTTTCCGACAGGGGGCTCACGGAACACCGGGGAGCTGTTTTTT. Protein product: CASSFPTGGSRNTGELFF.

This chain connects TRBV7-8 to TRBJ1-1; D gene unclear. V was trimmed by 5 bases and J by 5 bases, leaving 9 bases between them. CDR1 and CDR2 (germline): SGHVS, FQNEAQ. The CDR3 contains 12 residues. The CDR3 sequence: CASSQAGTEAFF. The CDR3 DNA follows: TGTGCCAGCAGCCAAGCCGGGACTGAAGCTTTCTTT.

V and J are TRBV2 and TRBJ1-2; 10 bases are shared with TRBD1. V was pared by 6 bases and J by 5 bases, with 9 bases of the junction left unmatched. Germline assignment: CDR1 SNHLY and CDR2 FYNNEI. The CDR3 covers 15 residues. The CDR3 DNA reads TGTGCCAGCAGCTCGGACAGGGGGGCCCCTTATGGCTACACCTTC. Its translation is CASSSDRGAPYGYTF.

The chain joins TRBV5-1 to TRBJ2-2; 12 bases fit TRBD2. This CDR3 spans 18 amino acids. J lost 2 bases, V lost 0 bases, and 5 bases had no gene match. The germline gives CDR1 SGHRS, CDR2 YFSETQ. The CDR3, as DNA: TGCGCCAGCAGCTTGGAGCCTAGCGGGGGGGCAAACACCGGGGAGCTGTTTTTT. Its protein product is CASSLEPSGGANTGELFF.

This chain uses TRBV5-1 with TRBJ2-1; 7 nucleotides agree with TRBD1. Unmatched junction bases numbered 3, after V lost 2 bases and J lost 1 base. This CDR3 has 15 amino acids. Germline-derived CDR1 and CDR2 are SGHRS and YFSETQ. The CDR3 nucleotides are TGCGCCAGCAGCTTAGGGGGCATATCCTACAATGAGCAGTTCTTC. It encodes CASSLGGISYNEQFF.

The chain has TRBV30 and TRBJ1-2; D gene uncertain. Germline loops: CDR1 GTSNPN, CDR2 SVGIG (reference sequence). This CDR3 has 12 amino acids. V was shortened by 5 bases and J by 4 bases, with 11 bases between the two germline ends. CDR3: CAWSLQFYGYTF. The CDR3 DNA is TGTGCCTGGTCGCTGCAGTTCTATGGCTACACCTTC.

V usage is TRBV6-5 and J usage is TRBJ1-1, with a weak D call TRBD1 (6 bases). Trimming stripped 3 bases from V and 5 bases from J, with 13 bases between. CDR1 is MNHEY, CDR2 SVGAGI, per germline. This CDR3 contains 14 residues. The CDR3 spells CASSYGGVRTEAFF. CDR3 bases: TGTGCCAGCAGTTATGGGGGCGTGAGGACTGAAGCTTTCTTT.

The chain has TRBV6-5 and TRBJ1-1; a possible D gene is TRBD1 (6 bases). This CDR3 comprises 15 residues. Germline V lookup: CDR1 MNHEY, CDR2 SVGAGI. V was shortened by 1 base and J by 3 bases, with 12 bases between the two germline ends. CDR3 in DNA: TGTGCCAGCAGTTACTTGGGGGCGTTGGACACTGAAGCTTTCTTT. Protein: CASSYLGALDTEAFF.

The chain links TRBV28 to TRBJ1-5, with 7 bases lining up with TRBD1. CDR3 size: 12 residues. Per germline, CDR1 MDHEN and CDR2 SYDVKM. The V segment lost 6 bases and the J segment 4 bases; nucleotides outside the gene matches: 0. CDR3 DNA: TGTGCCAGCAGGACAGGGAATCAGCCCCAGCATTTT. Protein product: CASRTGNQPQHF.

The chain combines TRBV3-1 (or the pseudogene TRBV3-2) with TRBJ1-2, with D uncertain. Trimming removed 0 bases at V and 0 bases at J, with 2 bases between. The CDR3 covers 13 residues. The germline gives CDR1 LGHDT, CDR2 YNNKEL (reference sequence). CDR3 amino acids: CASSQEANYGYTF. CDR3 DNA: TGTGCCAGCAGCCAAGAGGCTAACTATGGCTACACCTTC.

This chain links TRBV11-2 with TRBJ2-1, with D maybe TRBD2 (7 bases). This CDR3 has 18 amino acids. The germline V and J ends were trimmed by 1 base and 4 bases, with 20 bases remaining between them. Per germline, CDR1 SGHAT and CDR2 FQNNGV. The CDR3 is CASSLAGGGYKSYNEQFF. Written as DNA, the CDR3 is TGTGCCAGCAGCTTAGCGGGGGGCGGTTATAAATCGTACAATGAGCAGTTCTTC.